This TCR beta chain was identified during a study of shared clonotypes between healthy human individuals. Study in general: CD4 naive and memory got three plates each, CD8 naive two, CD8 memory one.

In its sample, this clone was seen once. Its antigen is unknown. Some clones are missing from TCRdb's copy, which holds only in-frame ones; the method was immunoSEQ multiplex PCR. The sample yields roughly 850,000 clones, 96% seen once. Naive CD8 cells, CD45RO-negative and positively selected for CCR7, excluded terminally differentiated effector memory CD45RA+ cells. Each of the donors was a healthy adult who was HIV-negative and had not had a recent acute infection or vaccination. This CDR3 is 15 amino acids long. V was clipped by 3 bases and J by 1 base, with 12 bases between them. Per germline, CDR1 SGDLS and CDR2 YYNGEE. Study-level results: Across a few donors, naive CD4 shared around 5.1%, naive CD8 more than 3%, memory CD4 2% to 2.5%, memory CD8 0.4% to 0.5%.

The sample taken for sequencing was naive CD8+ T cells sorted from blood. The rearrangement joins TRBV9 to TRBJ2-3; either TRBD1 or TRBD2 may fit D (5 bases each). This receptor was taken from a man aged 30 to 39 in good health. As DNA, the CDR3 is TGTGCCAGCAGCGGGGAGAAAGGGGGCACAGATACGCAGTATTTT. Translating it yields CASSGEKGGTDTQYF. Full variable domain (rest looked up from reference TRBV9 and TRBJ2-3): DSGVTQTPKHLITATGQRVTLRCSPRSGDLSVYWYQQSLDQGLQFLIQYYNGEERAKGNILERFSAQQFPDLHSELNLSSLELGDSALYFCASSGEKGGTDTQYFGPGTRLTVL.